This TCR beta chain was captured in a study of T-cell reconstitution after alpha-beta-depleted transplantation in children. Researchers prepared the TCRbeta library using unique molecular identifiers, the study reports. MiXCR, applied by TCRdb to the PCR reads, yields one record per CDR3 protein. The sample shows 530,000 or so distinct CDR3 sequences, 27% of them seen only once. Regarding this clonotype: No antigen is known for it.

With V trimmed by 0 bases and J by 0 bases, 8 bases remained unmatched. The germline V gene encodes CDR1 SGHRS and CDR2 YFSETQ. The CDR3 length is 17 residues. Notes on the study in general: When one year had passed after transplant, most T-cell counts and diversity came from newly produced T cells. Several hundred rapidly expanded clones from non-depleted graft cells reportedly supplied alpha-beta T cells about two months post-transplant.

This sequence was found in a boy under two years old with Wiskott-Aldrich syndrome, due to receive a stem cell transplant. The V gene is TRBV5-1, the J gene TRBJ1-1; 7 bases are a match to TRBD1. The specimen was PBMCs, collected before TCRalphabeta/CD19-depleted stem cell transplant. The CDR3 spells CASSLGRGYGMNTEAFF. As DNA, the CDR3 is TGCGCCAGCAGCTTGGGCAGGGGGTATGGGATGAACACTGAAGCTTTCTTT. Full variable domain (missing parts from reference TRBV5-1 and TRBJ1-1): KAGVTQTPRYLIKTRGQQVTLSCSPISGHRSVSWYQQTPGQGLQFLFEYFSETQRNKGNFPGRFSGRQFSNSRSEMNVSTLELGDSALYLCASSLGRGYGMNTEAFFGQGTRLTVV.